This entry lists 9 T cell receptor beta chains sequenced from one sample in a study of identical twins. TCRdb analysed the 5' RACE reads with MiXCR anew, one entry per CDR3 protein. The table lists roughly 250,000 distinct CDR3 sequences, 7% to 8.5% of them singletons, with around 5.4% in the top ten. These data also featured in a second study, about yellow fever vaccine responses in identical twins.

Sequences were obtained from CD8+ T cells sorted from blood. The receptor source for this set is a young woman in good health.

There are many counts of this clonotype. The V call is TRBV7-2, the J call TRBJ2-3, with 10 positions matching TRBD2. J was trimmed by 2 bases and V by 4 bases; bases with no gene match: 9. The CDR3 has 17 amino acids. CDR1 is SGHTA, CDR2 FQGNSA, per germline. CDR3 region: CASSWTSGRYTTDTQYF. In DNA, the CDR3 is TGTGCCAGCAGCTGGACTAGCGGAAGGTATACCACAGATACGCAGTATTTT.

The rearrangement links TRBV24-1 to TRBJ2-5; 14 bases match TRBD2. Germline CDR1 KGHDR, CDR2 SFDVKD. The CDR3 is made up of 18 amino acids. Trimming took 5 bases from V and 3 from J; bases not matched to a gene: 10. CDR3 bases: TGTGCCACCAGTGCAACGGGACTAGCGGGAGCCGGGGAAGAGACCCAGTACTTC. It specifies CATSATGLAGAGEETQYF.

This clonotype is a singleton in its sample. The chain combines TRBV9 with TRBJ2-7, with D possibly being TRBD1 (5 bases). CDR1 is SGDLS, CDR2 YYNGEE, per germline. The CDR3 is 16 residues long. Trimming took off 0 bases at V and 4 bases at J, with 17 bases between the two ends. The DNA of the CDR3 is TGTGCCAGCAGCGTAGAAAAGGACACTCGCCTTTACGAGCAGTACTTC. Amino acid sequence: CASSVEKDTRLYEQYF.

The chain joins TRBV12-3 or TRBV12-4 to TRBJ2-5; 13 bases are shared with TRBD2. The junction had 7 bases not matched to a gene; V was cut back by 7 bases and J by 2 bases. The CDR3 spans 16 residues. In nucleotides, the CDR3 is TGTGCCAGCAATACACTAGCGGGAGGGCTACAAGAGACCCAGTACTTC. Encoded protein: CASNTLAGGLQETQYF.

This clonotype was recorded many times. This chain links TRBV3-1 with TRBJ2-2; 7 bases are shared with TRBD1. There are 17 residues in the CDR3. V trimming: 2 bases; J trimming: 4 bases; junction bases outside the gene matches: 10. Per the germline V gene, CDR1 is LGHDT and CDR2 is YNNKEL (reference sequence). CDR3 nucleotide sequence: TGTGCCAGCAGCCAACAGATGATAAGACAGGGCACCGGGGAGCTGTTTTTT. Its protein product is CASSQQMIRQGTGELFF.

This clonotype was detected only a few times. The CDR3 DNA reads as TGTGCCAGCAGCGACCCCCCCGACAGCCCCTACAATGAGCAGTTCTTC. This translates into CASSDPPDSPYNEQFF. V and J are TRBV11-2 and TRBJ2-1, with D tentatively TRBD1 (5 bases). The length of the CDR3 is 16 residues. Germline V gene data show CDR1 as SGHAT and CDR2 as FQNNGV. V lost 5 bases, J lost 2 bases, and 16 bases lay in between.

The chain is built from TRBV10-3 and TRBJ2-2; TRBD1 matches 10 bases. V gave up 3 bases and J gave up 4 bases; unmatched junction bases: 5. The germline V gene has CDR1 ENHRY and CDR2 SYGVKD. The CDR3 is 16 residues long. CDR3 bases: TGTGCCATCAGTGATATGGGACAGGGGCCCACCGGGGAGCTGTTTTTT. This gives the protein CAISDMGQGPTGELFF.

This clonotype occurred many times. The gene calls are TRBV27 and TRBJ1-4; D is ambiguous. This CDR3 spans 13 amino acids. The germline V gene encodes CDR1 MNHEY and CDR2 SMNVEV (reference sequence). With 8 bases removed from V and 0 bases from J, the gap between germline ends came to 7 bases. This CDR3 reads CASRTATNEKLFF. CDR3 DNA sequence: TGTGCCAGCCGGACCGCAACTAATGAAAAACTGTTTTTT.

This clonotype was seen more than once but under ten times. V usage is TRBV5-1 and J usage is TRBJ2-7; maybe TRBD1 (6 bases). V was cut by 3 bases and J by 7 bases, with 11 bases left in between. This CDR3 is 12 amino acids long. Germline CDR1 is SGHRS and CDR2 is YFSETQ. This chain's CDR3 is CASSSAQGEQYF. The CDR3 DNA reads TGCGCCAGCAGCTCGGCACAGGGAGAGCAGTACTTC.